This T cell receptor beta chain originates from a study of cytomegalovirus exposure and HLA in healthy donors. Study outcomes and limitations: At a 0.05 false discovery rate, a later analysis found over 15,000 TCR beta sequences to be associated with HLA alleles.

PCR used 60 Vbeta primers and 13 Jbeta primers. TCRdb's copy holds only in-frame clones and misses some; the assay was immunoSEQ multiplex PCR. The sample data list roughly 73,000 clones. Of note for this clone: What it binds is not known.

The length of the CDR3 is 17 residues. The V segment lost 4 bases and the J segment 2 bases; nucleotides outside the gene matches: 5. Germline CDR1 and CDR2: SGHRS and YFSETQ. This clonotype was sampled from a man aged 45-65 years in good health and CMV-seropositive. This rearrangement joins TRBV5-1 to TRBJ2-1, with TRBD2 identical over 14 bases. The sequencing input was PBMCs. This chain's CDR3 is CASSRGTSGRPYNEQFF. The CDR3 DNA reads as TGCGCCAGCAGCAGGGGGACTAGCGGGAGACCCTACAATGAGCAGTTCTTC. The full variable domain, its missing parts supplied by reference TRBV5-1 and TRBJ2-1, is KAGVTQTPRYLIKTRGQQVTLSCSPISGHRSVSWYQQTPGQGLQFLFEYFSETQRNKGNFPGRFSGRQFSNSRSEMNVSTLELGDSALYLCASSRGTSGRPYNEQFFGPGTRLTVL.